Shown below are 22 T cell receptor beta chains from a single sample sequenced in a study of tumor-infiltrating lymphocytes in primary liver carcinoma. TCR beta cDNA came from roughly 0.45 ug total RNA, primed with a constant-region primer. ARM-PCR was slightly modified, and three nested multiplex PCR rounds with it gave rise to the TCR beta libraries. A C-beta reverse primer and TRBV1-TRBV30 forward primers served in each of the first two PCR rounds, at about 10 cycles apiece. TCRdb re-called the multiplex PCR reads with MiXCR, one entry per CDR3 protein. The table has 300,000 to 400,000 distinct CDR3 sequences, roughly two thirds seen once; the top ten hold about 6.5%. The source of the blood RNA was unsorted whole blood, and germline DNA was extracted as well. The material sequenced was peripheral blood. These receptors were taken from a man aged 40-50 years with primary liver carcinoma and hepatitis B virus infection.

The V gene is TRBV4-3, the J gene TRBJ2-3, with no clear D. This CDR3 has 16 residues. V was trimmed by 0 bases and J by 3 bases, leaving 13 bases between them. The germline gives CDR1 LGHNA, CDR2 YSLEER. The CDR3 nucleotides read TGCGCCAGCAGCCAAGATGTGGTAGCTGTTACAGATACGCAGTATTTT. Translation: CASSQDVVAVTDTQYF.

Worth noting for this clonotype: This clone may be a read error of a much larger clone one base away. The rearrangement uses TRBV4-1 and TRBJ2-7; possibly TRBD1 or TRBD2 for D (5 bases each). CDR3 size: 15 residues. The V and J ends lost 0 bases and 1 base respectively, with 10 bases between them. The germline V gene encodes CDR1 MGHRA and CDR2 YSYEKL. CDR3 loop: CASSQDMGRSYEQYF. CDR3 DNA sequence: TGCGCCAGCAGCCAAGATATGGGACGGTCCTACGAGCAGTACTTC.

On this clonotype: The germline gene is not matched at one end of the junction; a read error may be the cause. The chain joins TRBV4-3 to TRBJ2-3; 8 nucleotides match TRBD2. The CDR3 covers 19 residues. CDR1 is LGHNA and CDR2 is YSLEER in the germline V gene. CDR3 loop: CASSQVVSFAGTRTDTQYF. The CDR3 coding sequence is TGTGCCAGCAGCCAAGTGGTAAGCTTCGCCGGGACTAGAACAGATACGCAGTATTTT.

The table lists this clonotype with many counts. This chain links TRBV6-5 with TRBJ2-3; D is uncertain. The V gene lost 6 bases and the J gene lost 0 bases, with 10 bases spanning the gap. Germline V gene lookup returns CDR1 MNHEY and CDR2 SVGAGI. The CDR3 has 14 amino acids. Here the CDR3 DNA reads TGTGCCAGCAGCCCCGTTGGTAGCACAGATACGCAGTATTTT. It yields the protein CASSPVGSTDTQYF.

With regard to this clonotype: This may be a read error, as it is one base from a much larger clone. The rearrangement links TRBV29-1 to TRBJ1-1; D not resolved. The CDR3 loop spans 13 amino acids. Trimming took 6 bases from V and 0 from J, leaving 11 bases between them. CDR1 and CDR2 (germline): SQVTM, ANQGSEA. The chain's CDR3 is CSVCRRMNTEAFF. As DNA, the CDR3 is TGCAGCGTGTGCAGACGAATGAACACTGAAGCTTTCTTT.

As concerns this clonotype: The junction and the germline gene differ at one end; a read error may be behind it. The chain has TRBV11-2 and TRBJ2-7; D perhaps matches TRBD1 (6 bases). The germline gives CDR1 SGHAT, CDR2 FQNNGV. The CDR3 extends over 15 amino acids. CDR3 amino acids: CVSSLGRTVSYEQYF. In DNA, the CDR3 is TGTGTCAGCAGCTTAGGTCGGACAGTCTCCTACGAGCAGTACTTC.

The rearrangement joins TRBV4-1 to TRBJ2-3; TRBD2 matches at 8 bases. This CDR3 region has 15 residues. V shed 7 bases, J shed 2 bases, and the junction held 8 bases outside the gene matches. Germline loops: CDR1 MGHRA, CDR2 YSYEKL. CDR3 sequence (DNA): TGCGCCAGCATCCTACAGCGGGAGATCACAGATACGCAGTATTTT. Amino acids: CASILQREITDTQYF.

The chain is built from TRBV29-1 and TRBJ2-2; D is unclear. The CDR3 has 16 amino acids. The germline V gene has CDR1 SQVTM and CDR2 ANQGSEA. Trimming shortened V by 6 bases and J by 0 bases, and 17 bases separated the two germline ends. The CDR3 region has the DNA TGCAGCGTGAGCCTTTTAGAGGCCGCGAACACCGGGGAGCTGTTTTTT. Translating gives CSVSLLEAANTGELFF.

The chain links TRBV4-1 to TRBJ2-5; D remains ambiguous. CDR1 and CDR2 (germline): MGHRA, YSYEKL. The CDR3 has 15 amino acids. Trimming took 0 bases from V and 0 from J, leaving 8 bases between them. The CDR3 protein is CASSQEGFNQETQYF. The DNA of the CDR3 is TGCGCCAGCAGCCAAGAAGGTTTCAACCAAGAGACCCAGTACTTC.

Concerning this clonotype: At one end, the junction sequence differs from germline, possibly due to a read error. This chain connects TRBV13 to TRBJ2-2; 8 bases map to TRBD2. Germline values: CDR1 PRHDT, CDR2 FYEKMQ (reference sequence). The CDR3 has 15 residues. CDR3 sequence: CVSSAGLGGTGELFF. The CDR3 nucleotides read TGTGTCAGCAGCGCGGGACTAGGAGGGACCGGGGAGCTGTTTTTT. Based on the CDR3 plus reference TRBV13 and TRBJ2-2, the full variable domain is AAGVIQSPRHLIKEKRETATLKCYPIPRHDTVYWYQQGPGQDPQFLISFYEKMQSDKGSIPDRFSAQQFSDYHSELNMSSLELGDSALYFCVSSAGLGGTGELFFGEGSRLTVL.

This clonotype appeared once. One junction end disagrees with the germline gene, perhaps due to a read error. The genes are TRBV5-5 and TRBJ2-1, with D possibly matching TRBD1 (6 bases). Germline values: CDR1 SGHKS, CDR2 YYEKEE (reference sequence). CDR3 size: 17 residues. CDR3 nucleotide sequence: TGTGCCCGCAGCCTGGGGCAGGGGTTAAACTCCTACAATGAGCAGTTCTTC. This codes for CARSLGQGLNSYNEQFF.

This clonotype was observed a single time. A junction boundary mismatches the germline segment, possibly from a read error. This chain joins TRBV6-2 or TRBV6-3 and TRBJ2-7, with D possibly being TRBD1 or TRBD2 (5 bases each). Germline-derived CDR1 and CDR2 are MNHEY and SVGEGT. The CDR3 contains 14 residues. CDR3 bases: TGTGCCAGCAATTACGTCGGGGCTCTCTACGAGCAGTACTTC. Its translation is CASNYVGALYEQYF.

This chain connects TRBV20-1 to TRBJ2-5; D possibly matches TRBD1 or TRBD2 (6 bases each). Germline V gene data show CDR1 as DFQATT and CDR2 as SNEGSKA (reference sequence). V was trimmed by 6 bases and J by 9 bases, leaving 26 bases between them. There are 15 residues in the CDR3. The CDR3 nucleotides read TGCAGTGCGGAGGGGGTTGGGAGCCAAGGATCGGCCCAGTACTTC. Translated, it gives CSAEGVGSQGSAQYF.

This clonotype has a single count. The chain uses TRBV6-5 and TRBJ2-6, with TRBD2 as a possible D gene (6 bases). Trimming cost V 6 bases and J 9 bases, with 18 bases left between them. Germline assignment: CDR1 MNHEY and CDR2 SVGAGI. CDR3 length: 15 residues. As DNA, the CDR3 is TGTGCCAGCAGCGGAGGAGGGGCTGGGCTCAACGTCCTGACTTTC. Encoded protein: CASSGGGAGLNVLTF.

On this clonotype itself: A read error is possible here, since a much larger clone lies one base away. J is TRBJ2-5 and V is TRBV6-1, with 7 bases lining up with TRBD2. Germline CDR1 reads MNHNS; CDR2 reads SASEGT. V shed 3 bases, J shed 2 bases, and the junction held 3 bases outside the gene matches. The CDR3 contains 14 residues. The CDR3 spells CASSEMRGQETQYF. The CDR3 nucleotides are TGTGCCAGCAGTGAGATGCGGGGGCAAGAGACCCAGTACTTC.

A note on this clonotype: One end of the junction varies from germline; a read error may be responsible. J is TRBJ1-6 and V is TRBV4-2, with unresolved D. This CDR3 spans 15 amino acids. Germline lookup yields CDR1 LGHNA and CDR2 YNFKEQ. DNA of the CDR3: TGTGCCAGCAGCCAAGCACGGGGTGGCAATTCACCCATCCACTTT. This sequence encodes CASSQARGGNSPIHF.

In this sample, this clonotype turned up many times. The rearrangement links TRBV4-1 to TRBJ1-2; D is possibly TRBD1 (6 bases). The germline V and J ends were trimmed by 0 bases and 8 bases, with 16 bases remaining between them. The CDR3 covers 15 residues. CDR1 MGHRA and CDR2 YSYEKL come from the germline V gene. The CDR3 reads CASSQDGGAWGGYTF. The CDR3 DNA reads TGCGCCAGCAGCCAAGATGGGGGGGCATGGGGCGGCTACACCTTC.

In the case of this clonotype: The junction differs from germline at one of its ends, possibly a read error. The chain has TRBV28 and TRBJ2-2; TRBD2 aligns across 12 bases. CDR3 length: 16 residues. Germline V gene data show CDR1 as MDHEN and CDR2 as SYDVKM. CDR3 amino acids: CTSSRLAGVGTGELFF. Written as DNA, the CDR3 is TGTACCAGCAGTCGACTAGCGGGAGTCGGGACCGGGGAGCTGTTTTTT.

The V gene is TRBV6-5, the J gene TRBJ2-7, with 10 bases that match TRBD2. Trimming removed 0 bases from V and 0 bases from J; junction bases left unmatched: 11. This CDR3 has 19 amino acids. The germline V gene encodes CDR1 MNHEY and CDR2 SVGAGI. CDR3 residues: CASSYSMGLASRNSYEQYF. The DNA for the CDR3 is TGTGCCAGCAGTTACTCGATGGGACTAGCGAGTCGTAACTCCTACGAGCAGTACTTC.

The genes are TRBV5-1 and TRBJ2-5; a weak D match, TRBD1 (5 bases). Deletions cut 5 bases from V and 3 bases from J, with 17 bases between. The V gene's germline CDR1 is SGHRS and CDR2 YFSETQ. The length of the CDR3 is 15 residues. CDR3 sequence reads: CASRLSAGREETQYF. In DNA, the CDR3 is TGCGCCAGCAGGTTATCGGCAGGGCGCGAAGAGACCCAGTACTTC.

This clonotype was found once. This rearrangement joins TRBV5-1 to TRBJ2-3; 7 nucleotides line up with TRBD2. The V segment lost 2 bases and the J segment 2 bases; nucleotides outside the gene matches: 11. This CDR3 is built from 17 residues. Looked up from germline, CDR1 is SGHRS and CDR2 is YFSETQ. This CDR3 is CASSFNPSGANTDTQYF. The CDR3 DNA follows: TGCGCCAGCAGCTTTAATCCCAGCGGGGCTAACACAGATACGCAGTATTTT.

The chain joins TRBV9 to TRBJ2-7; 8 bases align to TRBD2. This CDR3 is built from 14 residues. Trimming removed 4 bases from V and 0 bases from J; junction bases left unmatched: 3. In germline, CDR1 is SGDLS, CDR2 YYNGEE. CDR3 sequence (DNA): TGTGCCAGCAGCCCGGGGGGGATCTCCTACGAGCAGTACTTC. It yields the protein CASSPGGISYEQYF. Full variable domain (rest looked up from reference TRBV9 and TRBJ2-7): DSGVTQTPKHLITATGQRVTLRCSPRSGDLSVYWYQQSLDQGLQFLIQYYNGEERAKGNILERFSAQQFPDLHSELNLSSLELGDSALYFCASSPGGISYEQYFGPGTRLTVT.